This T cell receptor (beta chain) derives from a study of blood T cell repertoires in COVID-19 (dated by TCRdb to about 2020). About the study as a whole: Samples covering the acute and convalescent phases of COVID-19 were provided by collaborators in the United States, Italy and Spain. The material from the prospective study consisted of cDNA or gDNA derived from T cells, B-cell-depleted T cells, or PBMCs. Subjects who had been exposed to COVID-19, were actively infected with it, or had recovered from it provided the deeply sampled blood TCRbeta repertoires that made up the dataset. A freely available public database, intended as a resource for researchers studying the immune response to SARS-CoV-2, is where the repertoires were released. The samples were drawn from the first 160 participants of the ongoing ImmuneRACE study and from 950 to 1,500 subjects provided by 6 global collaborators. The sample metadata nearly always contained a de-identified subject ID, COVID-19 status, age in years and sex. Where available, HLA class I and class II types were taken from metadata supplied by the sample provider and were not determined by assay-based typing.

The collaborating institutions used their own protocols to collect whole blood in K2EDTA tubes. For TCRbeta analysis, collaborators shipped samples in one of three forms: frozen whole blood, isolated PBMCs, or DNA extracted from either of those sample types. The immunoSEQ Assay, a bias-controlled multiplex PCR, was used to amplify TCRbeta CDR3 regions from genomic DNA. Regarding the original processing steps: Within the assay, amplification of reference gene primers was used to estimate how many nucleated cells each sample contained. To quantify the absolute abundance of each unique TCRbeta CDR3 rearrangement, sequence reads were collapsed and filtered. For each sample, productive Simpson clonality was calculated as the square root of Simpson's diversity index over productive rearrangements. The immuneACCESS repertoire file appears here via TCRdb, limited to in-frame rearrangements. These files lack a portion of the clones; in checked studies, under half of the deficit traces to unresolved V genes, and the cause of the others is not known. D and trimming were read from the DNA, whereas the V and J calls and clone size are those reported in that table. The sample yields some 140,000 clones; about 89% were counted once. Less than 20% of the sample rests with the top ten.

Worth noting for this clone: Its antigen is not yet known. Base quality data are lacking; no much larger clone is found one base away.

Broad study findings and their caveats: The amount of clinical and demographic metadata varied by source and participant and was provided uncurated.

CDR1 and CDR2 were assigned from the germline V gene as MNHNS and SASEGT. Trimming at the junction amounts to 2 bases on V and 1 base on J, and the germline ends lie 5 bases apart. The CDR3 contains 14 residues, cysteine and phenylalanine counted. Of all the DNA, just the CDR3 is kept, 42 bases in frame from base 1. This TCR came from a man aged 45-65 years with active or convalescent COVID-19. The sequence links TRBV6-1 to TRBJ2-2; the D gene is not confidently resolved. Sequenced: peripheral blood. In nucleotides, the sequence is TGTGCCAGCAGTGAACGCAGGAACACCGGGGAGCTGTTTTTT. This sequence encodes CASSERRNTGELFF.